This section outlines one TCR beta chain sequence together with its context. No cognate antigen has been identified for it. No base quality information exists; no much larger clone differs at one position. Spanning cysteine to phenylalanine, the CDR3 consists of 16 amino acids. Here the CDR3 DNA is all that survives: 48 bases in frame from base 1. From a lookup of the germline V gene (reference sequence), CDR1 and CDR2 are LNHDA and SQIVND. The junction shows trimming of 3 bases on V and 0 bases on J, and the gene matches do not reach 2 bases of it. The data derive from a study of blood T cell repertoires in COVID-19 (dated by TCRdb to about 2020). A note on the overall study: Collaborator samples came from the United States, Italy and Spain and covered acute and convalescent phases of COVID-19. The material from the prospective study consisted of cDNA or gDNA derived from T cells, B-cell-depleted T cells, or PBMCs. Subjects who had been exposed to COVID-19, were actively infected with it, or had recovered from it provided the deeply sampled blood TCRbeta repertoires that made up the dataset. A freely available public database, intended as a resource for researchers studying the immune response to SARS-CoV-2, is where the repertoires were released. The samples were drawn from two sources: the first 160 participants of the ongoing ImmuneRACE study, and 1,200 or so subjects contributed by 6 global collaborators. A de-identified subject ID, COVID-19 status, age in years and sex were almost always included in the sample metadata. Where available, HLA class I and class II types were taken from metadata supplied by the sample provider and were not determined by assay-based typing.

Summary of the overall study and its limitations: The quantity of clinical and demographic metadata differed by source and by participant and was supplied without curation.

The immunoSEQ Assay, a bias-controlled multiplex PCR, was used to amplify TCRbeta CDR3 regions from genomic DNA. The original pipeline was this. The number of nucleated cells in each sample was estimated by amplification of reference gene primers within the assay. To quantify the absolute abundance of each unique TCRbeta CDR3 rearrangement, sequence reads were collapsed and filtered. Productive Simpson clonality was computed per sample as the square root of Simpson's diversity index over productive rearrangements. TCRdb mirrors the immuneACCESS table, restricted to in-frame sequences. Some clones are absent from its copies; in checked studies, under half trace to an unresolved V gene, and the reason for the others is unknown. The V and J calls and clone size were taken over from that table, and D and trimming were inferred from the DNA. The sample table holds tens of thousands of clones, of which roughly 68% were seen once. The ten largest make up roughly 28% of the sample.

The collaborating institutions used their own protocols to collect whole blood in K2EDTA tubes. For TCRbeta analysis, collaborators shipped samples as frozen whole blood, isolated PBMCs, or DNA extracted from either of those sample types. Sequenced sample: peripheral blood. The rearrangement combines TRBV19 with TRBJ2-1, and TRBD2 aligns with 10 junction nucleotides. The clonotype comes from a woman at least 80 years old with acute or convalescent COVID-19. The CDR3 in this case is CASSIPSGSSYNEQFF. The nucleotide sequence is TGTGCCAGTAGTATCCCTAGCGGGAGCTCCTACAATGAGCAGTTCTTC.